The rows below give T cell receptor beta chains drawn from one sample of a study of T cell changes during pregnancy in multiple sclerosis. Repertoires were generated with immunoSEQ multiplex PCR, while TCRdb's copy carries only in-frame clones and drops some. The table lists roughly 40,000 clones, about nine tenths of them singletons. The sample here was CD4+ T cells from peripheral blood mononuclear cells, taken before pregnancy. Receptors originate from a female donor with multiple sclerosis, enrolled in a pregnancy study. The CDR3 runs from the conserved cysteine through the conserved F or W. The D gene is left open where the match is weak. Size tells how often a clone was seen (once, few, many) or the class of an expanded clone, and some rows leave it out.

CDR3aa | CDR3nt | d_gene | j_gene | abundance | v_gene
CAWSLTGSGNQPQHF | TGTGCCTGGAGTCTTACAGGGTCTGGCAATCAGCCCCAGCATTTT | - | TRBJ1-5 | - | TRBV30
CASSPGTSGGPYEQYF | TGTGCCAGCAGTCCCGGGACTAGCGGGGGGCCCTACGAGCAGTACTTC | TRBD2 | TRBJ2-7 | - | TRBV9
CASSVRQGKGEKLFF | TGTGCCAGCAGTGTTCGACAGGGAAAAGGGGAAAAACTGTTTTTT | TRBD1 | TRBJ1-4 | once | TRBV6-1
CASSSDRNSGNTIYF | TGTGCCAGCAGCAGCGACAGGAACTCTGGAAACACCATATATTTT | - | TRBJ1-3 | once | TRBV7-8
CASSFLNQPQHF | TGTGCCAGTAGTTTCCTTAATCAGCCCCAGCATTTT | - | TRBJ1-5 | - | TRBV19
CASSQDFYGGLGETQYF | TGCGCCAGCAGCCAAGATTTCTATGGGGGACTAGGTGAGACCCAGTACTTC | TRBD2 | TRBJ2-5 | - | TRBV4-3
CASSIRGGVRQGAYNEQFF | TGTGCCAGTAGTATCCGAGGGGGGGTGAGACAGGGGGCTTACAATGAGCAGTTCTTC | TRBD1 | TRBJ2-1 | - | TRBV19
CASSQFRTGDTRNQPQHF | TGCGCCAGCAGTCAATTTAGGACAGGGGATACGAGGAATCAGCCCCAGCATTTT | TRBD1 | TRBJ1-5 | - | TRBV23-1
CASSQGKSGPREETQYF | TGTGCCAGCAGCCAAGGGAAAAGCGGGCCCCGGGAGGAGACCCAGTACTTC | - | TRBJ2-5 | - | TRBV4-2
CTSSQAPLRSPGETQYF | TGCACCAGCAGCCAAGCCCCGTTGCGGTCCCCGGGGGAGACCCAGTACTTC | - | TRBJ2-5 | - | TRBV1
CASSPPEGGGYEQYF | TGTGCCAGCTCACCACCGGAGGGGGGGGGCTACGAGCAGTACTTC | - | TRBJ2-7 | once | TRBV18
CASSLSPGGTSGNTIYF | TGTGCCAGCAGCTTGTCCCCTGGGGGGACCTCTGGAAACACCATATATTTT | - | TRBJ1-3 | - | TRBV7-2
CASSQMNTEAFF | TGTGCCAGTAGCCAGATGAACACTGAAGCTTTCTTT | - | TRBJ1-1 | few | TRBV19
CASSPTRTATGNTIYF | TGTGCCAGCTCACCGACCCGGACAGCAACTGGAAACACCATATATTTT | - | TRBJ1-3 | - | TRBV18
CASSVGGQGGYGYTF | TGTGCCAGCAGCGTAGGAGGACAGGGGGGGTATGGCTACACCTTC | TRBD1 | TRBJ1-2 | - | TRBV9
CASSRSGGAEETQYF | TGCGCCAGCAGCCGGAGCGGGGGGGCGGAGGAGACCCAGTACTTC | TRBD2 | TRBJ2-5 | - | TRBV4-1
CASSQEGGSGERDTDTQYF | TGTGCCAGCAGCCAAGAAGGCGGTAGCGGGGAACGTGACACAGATACGCAGTATTTT | TRBD2 | TRBJ2-3 | - | TRBV4-2
CASSQTTSGAGANVLTF | TGCGCCAGCAGCCAGACCACGTCGGGGGCTGGGGCCAACGTCCTGACTTTC | - | TRBJ2-6 | - | TRBV4-3
CASSVGTSGYTSSYEQYF | TGTGCCAGCAGCGTAGGGACTAGCGGGTACACTAGCTCCTACGAGCAGTACTTC | TRBD2 | TRBJ2-7 | - | TRBV9
CAYNRGHAQPQHF | TGTGCCTACAACAGGGGGCATGCTCAGCCCCAGCATTTT | TRBD1 | TRBJ1-5 | - | TRBV30
CASSFHRDILSGANVLTF | TGTGCCAGCAGTTTCCACCGGGACATACTCTCTGGGGCCAACGTCCTGACTTTC | - | TRBJ2-6 | - | TRBV27
CASSLGGQGPDEQYF | TGTGCCAGCAGCTTGGGGGGGCAGGGTCCCGACGAGCAGTACTTC | - | TRBJ2-7 | - | TRBV7-2
CASSFLGQGMTEAFF | TGTGCCAGCAGCTTTCTCGGGCAGGGGATGACTGAAGCTTTCTTT | - | TRBJ1-1 | - | TRBV7-3
CASSSQGANTEAFF | TGTGCCAGCAGCTCCCAGGGGGCGAACACTGAAGCTTTCTTT | TRBD1 | TRBJ1-1 | few | TRBV7-3
CASSYSRGQGPEAFF | TGTGCCAGCAGTTACTCGCGGGGGCAAGGCCCTGAAGCTTTCTTT | - | TRBJ1-1 | - | TRBV6-6
CSVSPEAFF | TGCAGTGTAAGCCCCGAAGCTTTCTTT | - | TRBJ1-1 | - | TRBV20-1
CASSLRQGAFSNQPQHF | TGCGCCAGCAGCTTGCGACAGGGGGCGTTCAGCAATCAGCCCCAGCATTTT | TRBD1 | TRBJ1-5 | - | TRBV5-1
CASSEAGQTGNTIYF | TGTGCCAGCAGTGAAGCCGGACAGACAGGAAACACCATATATTTT | - | TRBJ1-3 | - | TRBV2
CASSVLGQADTQYF | TGTGCCAGCAGCGTTCTTGGCCAGGCAGATACGCAGTATTTT | - | TRBJ2-3 | - | TRBV9
CASSLVGGEKLFF | TGTGCCAGCAGCTTAGTCGGGGGTGAAAAACTGTTTTTT | - | TRBJ1-4 | - | TRBV7-6
CAISEPGQIYEQYF | TGTGCCATCAGTGAGCCGGGACAGATTTACGAGCAGTACTTC | TRBD1 | TRBJ2-7 | - | TRBV10-3
CASSPAGGPETQYF | TGTGCCAGCAGCCCAGCGGGGGGGCCAGAGACCCAGTACTTC | TRBD2 | TRBJ2-5 | - | TRBV7-2
CASSSSPRGGYTF | TGTGCCAGCAGTTCCTCCCCTAGGGGCGGCTACACCTTC | - | TRBJ1-2 | - | TRBV27
CASSLGGSWGAEAFF | TGTGCCAGCAGTTTAGGGGGGTCCTGGGGAGCTGAAGCTTTCTTT | - | TRBJ1-1 | once | TRBV27
CASSYSFGNEKLFF | TGTGCCAGCAGCTACTCTTTTGGTAATGAAAAACTGTTTTTT | - | TRBJ1-4 | - | TRBV9
CASMMGTSERNEQFF | TGTGCCAGCATGATGGGGACTAGCGAGCGCAATGAGCAGTTCTTC | TRBD2 | TRBJ2-1 | - | TRBV2
CASSAPDRANTEAFF | TGTGCCAGCAGCGCCCCGGACAGGGCGAACACTGAAGCTTTCTTT | TRBD1 | TRBJ1-1 | - | TRBV7-2
CASRIGQGLYNEQFF | TGTGCCAGCAGGATCGGACAGGGCCTCTACAATGAGCAGTTCTTC | TRBD1 | TRBJ2-1 | - | TRBV5-5
CSASLTVAWGIQYF | TGCAGCGCGAGCCTGACAGTAGCTTGGGGCATTCAGTACTTC | - | TRBJ2-4 | - | TRBV29-1
CASSGGQGGYGYTF | TGTGCCAGCAGTGGGGGACAGGGAGGCTATGGCTACACCTTC | TRBD1 | TRBJ1-2 | once | TRBV2
CASRLRGAGQETQYF | TGTGCCAGCAGACTTCGGGGGGCGGGGCAAGAGACCCAGTACTTC | - | TRBJ2-5 | - | TRBV7-6
CASSVILEAFF | TGTGCCAGCAGCGTCATACTGGAAGCTTTCTTT | - | TRBJ1-1 | - | TRBV7-2
CASSLPRGLMNTEAFF | TGTGCCAGCAGCTTGCCCCGGGGACTTATGAACACTGAAGCTTTCTTT | - | TRBJ1-1 | - | TRBV7-2
CASSPDRGSTGELFF | TGTGCCAGCAGCCCTGACAGGGGGTCGACCGGGGAGCTGTTTTTT | TRBD1 | TRBJ2-2 | - | TRBV5-4
CASSRGVGSYEQYF | TGTGCCAGCAGTCGGGGGGTCGGCTCCTACGAGCAGTACTTC | TRBD2 | TRBJ2-7 | - | TRBV6-1
CASSPGTLYEQYF | TGTGCCAGCAGCCCCGGGACACTCTACGAGCAGTACTTC | - | TRBJ2-7 | - | TRBV7-8
CASSFSAGPGWQFF | TGTGCCAGCAGCTTTAGTGCGGGGCCGGGGTGGCAGTTCTTC | - | TRBJ2-1 | - | TRBV7-9
CAWSPGTVKGELFF | TGTGCCTGGAGTCCCGGGACAGTTAAGGGGGAGCTGTTTTTT | TRBD1 | TRBJ2-2 | - | TRBV30
CASKGTANTGELFF | TGTGCCAGCAAAGGGACAGCGAACACCGGGGAGCTGTTTTTT | TRBD1 | TRBJ2-2 | - | TRBV6-5
CASSLGALSPYEQYF | TGTGCCAGCAGCTTAGGGGCCCTAAGCCCCTACGAGCAGTACTTC | - | TRBJ2-7 | - | TRBV7-6
CASSVQGRDNEQFF | TGTGCCAGCAGCGTTCAGGGTAGGGACAATGAGCAGTTCTTC | - | TRBJ2-1 | - | TRBV5-4